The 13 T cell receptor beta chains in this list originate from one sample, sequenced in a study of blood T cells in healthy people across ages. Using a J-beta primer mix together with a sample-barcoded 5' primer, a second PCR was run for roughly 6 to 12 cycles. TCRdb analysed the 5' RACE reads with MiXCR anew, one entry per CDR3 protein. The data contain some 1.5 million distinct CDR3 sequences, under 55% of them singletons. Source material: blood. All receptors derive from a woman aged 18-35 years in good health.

CDR3 nucleotide sequence: TGTGCCAGCTTAGAAGGCCGAGCGGGAGTCAATGAGCAGTTCTTC. Translated: CASLEGRAGVNEQFF. The chain links TRBV7-8 to TRBJ2-1; 8 nucleotides agree with TRBD2. Germline V lookup: CDR1 SGHVS, CDR2 FQNEAQ. This CDR3 is 15 amino acids long. Trimming at V came to 8 bases and at J to 6 bases, leaving 12 bases not matched to a gene.

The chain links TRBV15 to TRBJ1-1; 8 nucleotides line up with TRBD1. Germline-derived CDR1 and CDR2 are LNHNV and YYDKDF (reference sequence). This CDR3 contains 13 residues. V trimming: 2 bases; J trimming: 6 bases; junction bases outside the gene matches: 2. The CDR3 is CATSRLQGAEAFF. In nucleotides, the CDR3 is TGTGCCACCAGCAGATTACAGGGGGCTGAAGCTTTCTTT.

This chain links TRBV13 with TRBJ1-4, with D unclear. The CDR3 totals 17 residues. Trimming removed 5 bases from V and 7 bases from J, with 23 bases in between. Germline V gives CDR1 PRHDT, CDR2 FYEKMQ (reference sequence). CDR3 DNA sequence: TGTGCCAGCAGCGCAGTAGGTCCGGCTTTTGGAGGTGAAAAACTGTTTTTT. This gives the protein CASSAVGPAFGGEKLFF.

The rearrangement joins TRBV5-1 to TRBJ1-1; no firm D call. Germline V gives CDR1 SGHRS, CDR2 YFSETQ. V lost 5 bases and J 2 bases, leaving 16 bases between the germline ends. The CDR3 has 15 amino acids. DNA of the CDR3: TGCGCCAGCAGAATGGCAGTGTGGGTTAACACTGAAGCTTTCTTT. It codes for CASRMAVWVNTEAFF.

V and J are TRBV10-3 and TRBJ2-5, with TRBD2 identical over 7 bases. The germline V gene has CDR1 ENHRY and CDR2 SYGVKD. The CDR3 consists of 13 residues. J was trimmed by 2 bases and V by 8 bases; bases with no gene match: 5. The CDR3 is CAIGAGGQETQYF. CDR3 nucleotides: TGTGCCATCGGGGCCGGGGGGCAAGAGACCCAGTACTTC.

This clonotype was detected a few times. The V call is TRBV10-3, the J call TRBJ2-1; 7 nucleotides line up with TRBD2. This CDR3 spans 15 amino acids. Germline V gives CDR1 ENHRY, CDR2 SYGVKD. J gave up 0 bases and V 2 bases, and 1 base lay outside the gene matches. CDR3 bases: TGTGCCATCAGTGAGCCTAGCGGCTCCTACAATGAGCAGTTCTTC. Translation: CAISEPSGSYNEQFF.

CDR3 loop: CASSKGLASNQPQHF. The CDR3 region has the DNA TGTGCCAGCAGTAAGGGGTTGGCCAGCAATCAGCCCCAGCATTTT. This chain connects TRBV6-5 to TRBJ1-5, with a weak D call TRBD1 (5 bases). This CDR3 comprises 15 residues. In germline, CDR1 is MNHEY, CDR2 SVGAGI. V lost 5 bases, J lost 1 base, and 12 bases lay in between.

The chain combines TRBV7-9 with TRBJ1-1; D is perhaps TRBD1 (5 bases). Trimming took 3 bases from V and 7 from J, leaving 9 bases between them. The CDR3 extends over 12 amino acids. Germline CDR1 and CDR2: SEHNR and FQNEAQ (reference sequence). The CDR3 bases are TGTGCCAGCAGCTTCGACAGTGGTGAAGCTTTCTTT. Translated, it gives CASSFDSGEAFF.

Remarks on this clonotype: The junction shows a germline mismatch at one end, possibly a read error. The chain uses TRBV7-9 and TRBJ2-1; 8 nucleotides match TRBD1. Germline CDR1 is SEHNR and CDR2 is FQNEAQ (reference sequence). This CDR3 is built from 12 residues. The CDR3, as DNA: TGTTCCAGCAGGACAGGGTTCGATGAGCAGTTCTTC. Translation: CSSRTGFDEQFF. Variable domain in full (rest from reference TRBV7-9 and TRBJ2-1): DTGVSQNPRHKITKRGQNVTFRCDPISEHNRLYWYRQTLGQGPEFLTYFQNEAQLEKSRLLSDRFSAERPKGSFSTLEIQRTEQGDSAMYLCSSRTGFDEQFFGPGTRLTVL.

The CDR3 DNA reads as TGTGCCAGCAGCCAGGGCTTTAGCCTAGAGACCCAGTACTTC. Amino acids: CASSQGFSLETQYF. The V call is TRBV3-1, the J call TRBJ2-5; D is ambiguous. CDR3 size: 14 residues. V dropped 3 bases and J dropped 4 bases, with 12 bases sitting between them. Germline V gene data show CDR1 as LGHDT and CDR2 as YNNKEL (reference sequence).

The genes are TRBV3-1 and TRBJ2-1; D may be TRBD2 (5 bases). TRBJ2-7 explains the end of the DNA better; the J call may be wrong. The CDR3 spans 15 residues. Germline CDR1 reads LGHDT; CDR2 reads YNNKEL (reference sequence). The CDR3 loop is CASSREASSYNEQYF. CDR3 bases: TGTGCCAGCAGCCGAGAGGCTAGCTCCTACAATGAGCAGTACTTC.

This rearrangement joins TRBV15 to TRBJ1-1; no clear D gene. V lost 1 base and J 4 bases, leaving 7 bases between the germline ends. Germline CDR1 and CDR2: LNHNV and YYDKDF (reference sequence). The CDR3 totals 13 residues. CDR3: CATSRGSRTEAFF. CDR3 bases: TGTGCCACCAGCAGAGGATCCCGCACTGAAGCTTTCTTT.

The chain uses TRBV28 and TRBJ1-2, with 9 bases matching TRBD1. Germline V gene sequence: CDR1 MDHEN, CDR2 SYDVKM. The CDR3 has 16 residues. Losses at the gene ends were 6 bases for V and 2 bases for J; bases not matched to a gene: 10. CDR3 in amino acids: CASRSPGQGGNYGYTF. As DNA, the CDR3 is TGTGCCAGCAGAAGCCCGGGACAGGGCGGAAACTATGGCTACACCTTC.